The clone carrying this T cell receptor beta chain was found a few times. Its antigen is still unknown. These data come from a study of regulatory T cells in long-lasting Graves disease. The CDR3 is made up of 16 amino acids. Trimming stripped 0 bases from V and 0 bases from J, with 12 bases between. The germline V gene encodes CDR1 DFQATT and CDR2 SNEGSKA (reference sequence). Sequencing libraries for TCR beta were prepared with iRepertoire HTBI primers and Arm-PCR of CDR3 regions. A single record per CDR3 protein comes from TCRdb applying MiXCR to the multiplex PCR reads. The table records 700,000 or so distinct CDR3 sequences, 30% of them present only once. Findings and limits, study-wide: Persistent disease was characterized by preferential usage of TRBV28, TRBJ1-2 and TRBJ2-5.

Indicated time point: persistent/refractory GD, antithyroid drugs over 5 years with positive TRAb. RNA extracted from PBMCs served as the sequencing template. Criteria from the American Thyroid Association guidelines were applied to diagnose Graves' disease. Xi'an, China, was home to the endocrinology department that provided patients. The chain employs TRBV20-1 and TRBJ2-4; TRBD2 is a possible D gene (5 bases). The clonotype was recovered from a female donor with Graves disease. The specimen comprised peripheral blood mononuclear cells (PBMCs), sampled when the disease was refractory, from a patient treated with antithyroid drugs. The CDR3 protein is CSARDMAGLAKNIQYF. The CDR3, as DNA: TGCAGTGCTAGAGATATGGCGGGTCTAGCCAAAAACATTCAGTACTTC.